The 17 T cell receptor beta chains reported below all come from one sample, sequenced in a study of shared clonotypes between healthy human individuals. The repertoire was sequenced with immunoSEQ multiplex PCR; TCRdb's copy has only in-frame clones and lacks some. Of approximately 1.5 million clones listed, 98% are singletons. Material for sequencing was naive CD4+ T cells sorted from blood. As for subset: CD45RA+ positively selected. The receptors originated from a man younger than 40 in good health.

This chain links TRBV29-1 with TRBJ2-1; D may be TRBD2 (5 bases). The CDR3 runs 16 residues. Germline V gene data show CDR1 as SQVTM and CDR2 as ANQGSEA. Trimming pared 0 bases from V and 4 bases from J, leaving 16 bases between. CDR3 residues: CSVEDHRTRGYNEQFF. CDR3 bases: TGCAGCGTTGAAGATCATAGGACTCGGGGATACAATGAGCAGTTCTTC.

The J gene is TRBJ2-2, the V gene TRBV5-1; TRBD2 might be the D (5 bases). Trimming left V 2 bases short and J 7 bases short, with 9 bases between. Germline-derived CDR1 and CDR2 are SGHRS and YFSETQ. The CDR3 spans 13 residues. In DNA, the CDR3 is TGCGCCAGCAGCTTCATCGGGGACGGGGAGCTGTTTTTT. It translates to CASSFIGDGELFF.

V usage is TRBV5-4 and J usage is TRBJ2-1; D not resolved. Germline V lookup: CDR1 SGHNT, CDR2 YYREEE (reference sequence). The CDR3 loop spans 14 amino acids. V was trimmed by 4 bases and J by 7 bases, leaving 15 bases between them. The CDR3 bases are TGTGCCAGCAGCGGCCGGGCAAGCAAGAATGAGCAGTTCTTC. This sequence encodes CASSGRASKNEQFF.

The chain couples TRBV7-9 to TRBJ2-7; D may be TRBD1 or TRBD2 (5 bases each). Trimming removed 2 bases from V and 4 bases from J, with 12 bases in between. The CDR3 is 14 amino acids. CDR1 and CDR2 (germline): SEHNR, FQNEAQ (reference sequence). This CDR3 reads CASSLLGERYEQYF. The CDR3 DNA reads TGTGCCAGCAGCTTATTGGGGGAAAGGTACGAGCAGTACTTC.

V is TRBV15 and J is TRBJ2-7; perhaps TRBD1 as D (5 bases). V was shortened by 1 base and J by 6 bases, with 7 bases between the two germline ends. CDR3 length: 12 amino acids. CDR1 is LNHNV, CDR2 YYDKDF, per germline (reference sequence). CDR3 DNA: TGTGCCACCAGCAGAGGACAGACCGAGCAGTACTTC. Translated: CATSRGQTEQYF.

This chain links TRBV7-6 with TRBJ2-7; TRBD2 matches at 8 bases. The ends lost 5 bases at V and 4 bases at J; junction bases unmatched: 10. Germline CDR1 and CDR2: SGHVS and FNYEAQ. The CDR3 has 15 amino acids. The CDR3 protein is CASSPMTGGPYEQYF. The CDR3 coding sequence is TGTGCCAGCAGCCCGATGACGGGAGGGCCATACGAGCAGTACTTC.

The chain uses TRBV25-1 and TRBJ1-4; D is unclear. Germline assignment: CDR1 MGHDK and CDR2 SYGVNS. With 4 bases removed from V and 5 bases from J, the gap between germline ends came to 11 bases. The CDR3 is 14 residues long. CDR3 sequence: CASSAGTSNEKLFF. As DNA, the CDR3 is TGTGCCAGCAGTGCAGGCACTTCAAATGAAAAACTGTTTTTT.

CDR3 coding DNA: TGCAGCGTTCAAACACCGAGCTCCTACGAGCAGTACTTC. Translated, it gives CSVQTPSSYEQYF. The V call is TRBV29-1, the J call TRBJ2-7; D remains ambiguous. This CDR3 is 13 amino acids long. Germline V gene lookup returns CDR1 SQVTM and CDR2 ANQGSEA. Trimming pared 5 bases from V and 0 bases from J, leaving 11 bases between.

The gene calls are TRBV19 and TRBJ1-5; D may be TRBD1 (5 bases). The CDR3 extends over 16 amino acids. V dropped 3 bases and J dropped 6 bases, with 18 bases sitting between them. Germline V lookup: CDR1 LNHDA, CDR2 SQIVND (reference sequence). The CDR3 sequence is CASSIGARRGGQPQHF. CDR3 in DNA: TGTGCCAGTAGTATCGGCGCCCGGCGGGGGGGTCAGCCCCAGCATTTT.

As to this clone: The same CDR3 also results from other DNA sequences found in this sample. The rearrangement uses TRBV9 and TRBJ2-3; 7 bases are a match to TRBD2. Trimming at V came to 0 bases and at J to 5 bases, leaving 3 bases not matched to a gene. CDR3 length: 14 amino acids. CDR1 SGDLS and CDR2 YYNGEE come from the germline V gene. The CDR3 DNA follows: TGTGCCAGCAGCGTAGAAGTAGCGGGAGATACGCAGTATTTT. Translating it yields CASSVEVAGDTQYF.

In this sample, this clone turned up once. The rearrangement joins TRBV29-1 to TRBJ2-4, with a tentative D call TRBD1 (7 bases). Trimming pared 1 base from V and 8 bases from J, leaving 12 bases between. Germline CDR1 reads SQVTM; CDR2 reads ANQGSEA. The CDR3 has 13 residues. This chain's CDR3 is CSVEVRGADIQYF. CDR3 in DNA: TGCAGCGTTGAAGTCAGGGGGGCGGACATTCAGTACTTC.

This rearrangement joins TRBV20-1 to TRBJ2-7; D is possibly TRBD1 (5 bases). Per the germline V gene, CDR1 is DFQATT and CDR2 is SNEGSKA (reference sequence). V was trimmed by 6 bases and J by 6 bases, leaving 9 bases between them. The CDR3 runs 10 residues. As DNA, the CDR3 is TGCAGTGCGGACCAGGGCGAGCAGTACTTC. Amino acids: CSADQGEQYF.

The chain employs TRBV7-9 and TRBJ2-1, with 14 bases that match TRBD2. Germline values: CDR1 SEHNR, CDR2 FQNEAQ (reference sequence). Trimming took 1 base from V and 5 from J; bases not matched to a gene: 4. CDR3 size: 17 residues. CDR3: CASSLGGLAGEHNEQFF. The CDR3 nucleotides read TGTGCCAGCAGCTTAGGGGGACTAGCGGGAGAACACAATGAGCAGTTCTTC.

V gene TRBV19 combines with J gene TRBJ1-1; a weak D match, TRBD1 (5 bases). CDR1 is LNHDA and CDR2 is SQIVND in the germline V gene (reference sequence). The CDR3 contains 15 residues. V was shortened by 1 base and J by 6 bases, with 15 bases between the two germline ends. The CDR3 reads CASSIAKGRLSEAFF. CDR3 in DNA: TGTGCCAGTAGTATAGCTAAGGGGCGGCTGTCTGAAGCTTTCTTT.

CDR3 nucleotides: TGTGCCAGCTCCCCCGAGGGCAGCGAGCAGTTCTTC. Translating gives CASSPEGSEQFF. V gene TRBV18 combines with J gene TRBJ2-1, with D possibly being TRBD2 (5 bases). V shed 6 bases and J shed 10 bases, with 13 bases lying between them. This CDR3 spans 12 amino acids. The germline V gene encodes CDR1 KGHSH and CDR2 LQKENI.

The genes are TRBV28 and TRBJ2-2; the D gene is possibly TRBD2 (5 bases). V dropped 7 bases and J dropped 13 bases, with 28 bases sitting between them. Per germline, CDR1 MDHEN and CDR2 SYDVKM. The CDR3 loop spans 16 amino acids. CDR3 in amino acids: CASTFLRERLSGRLFF. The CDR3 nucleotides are TGTGCCAGCACCTTCCTGAGGGAGAGACTTTCGGGGAGGCTGTTTTTT.

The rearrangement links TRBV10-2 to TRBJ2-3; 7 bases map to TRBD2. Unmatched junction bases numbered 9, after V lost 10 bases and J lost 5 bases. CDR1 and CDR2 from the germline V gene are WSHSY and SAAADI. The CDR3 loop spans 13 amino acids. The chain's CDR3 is CATSGTNQDTQYF. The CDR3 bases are TGCGCCACCTCCGGGACTAACCAAGATACGCAGTATTTT.